This T cell receptor beta chain is from a study of T cells in Graves' hyperthyroidism and ophthalmopathy. There are a few counts of this clonotype. Its antigen is not identified. V trimming: 3 bases; J trimming: 9 bases; junction bases outside the gene matches: 0. CDR3 size: 13 residues. The V gene's germline CDR1 is LGHDT and CDR2 YNNKEL (reference sequence). From RNA transcripts, TCR beta CDR3 regions were amplified. Using the HTBI primer set, a first-round RT-PCR was run on the TCR CDR3. TCRdb fed the multiplex PCR reads into MiXCR, producing one record per CDR3 protein. Counted here are about 300,000 distinct CDR3 sequences, roughly a fifth occurring once; the ten biggest clones make up about two fifths. The cohort's ophthalmopathy patients, a group with duration under 3 months, had a Clinical Activity Score of at least 3 and a NOSPECS grade of at least 4. The source of the PBMCs was 9.5 to 10 ml of fresh peripheral blood.

Study-level results: A model of 13 V-J features distinguished ophthalmopathy from stable hyperthyroidism.

The sample comprised blood. This receptor was obtained from a man aged 50-60 years with Graves' ophthalmopathy. The J gene is TRBJ2-1, the V gene TRBV3-1, with 12 bases identical to TRBD2. CDR3 sequence: CASSQTSGGEQFF. CDR3 in DNA: TGTGCCAGCAGCCAGACTAGCGGGGGTGAGCAGTTCTTC.